This T cell receptor (beta chain) was observed in a study of CD8 T cells in Susac syndrome. Overall study findings and caveats: In its TCR sequencing and HLA analysis, the study acknowledged that the number of individuals was relatively small.

TCR beta sequencing covered blood CD8+ and CD4+ T cells. Treatment-naive patients with stable or active relapsing-remitting disease served as multiple sclerosis controls. Reverse transcription used about 0.45 to 1 ug RNA and random hexamers. Amplification of TCR beta CDR3 was carried out by immunoSEQ multiplex PCR, which covered 54 Vbeta and 13 Jbeta segments. TCRdb processed the immunoSEQ multiplex PCR reads anew with MiXCR; each CDR3 protein has one entry. The sample lists 200,000 or so distinct CDR3 sequences, 80% to 95% occurring once. A remark on this clonotype: Its antigen is currently unknown.

The junction had 6 bases not matched to a gene; V was cut back by 8 bases and J by 2 bases. Germline values: CDR1 SGHAT, CDR2 FQNNGV. CDR3 length: 15 residues. The source of this sequence is a human donor with multiple sclerosis. The rearrangement links TRBV11-2 to TRBJ2-1; 10 bases are a match to TRBD2. The sample taken for sequencing was CD8+ T cells from PBMCs. The CDR3 region has the DNA TGTGCCAGCGAAGCGGGAGGGGCTACCTACAATGAGCAGTTCTTC. It yields the protein CASEAGGATYNEQFF.